This T cell receptor (beta chain) came from a study of cytomegalovirus exposure and HLA in healthy donors. The study, taken as a whole, reports: Sequencing artifact likely explains a cluster of highly shared sequence variants. A link between a missense DCLRE1C variant and TCR beta V- and J-gene trimming emerged from a later analysis. By a later analysis, the bulk of CMV-associated TCR beta chains appeared HLA-restricted.

About this clone itself: The target antigen is unknown.

V lost 6 bases and J lost 4, with 12 bases in between. Germline CDR1 MNHNS, CDR2 SASEGT. This CDR3 comprises 13 residues. Primers: 60 Vbeta forward and 13 Jbeta reverse. The protocol was immunoSEQ multiplex PCR, while the TCRdb copy is restricted to in-frame clones and leaves out a portion. Seen here are some 90,000 clones, 65% to 90% observed once, and the top ten hold over 4%. The V and J genes are TRBV6-1 and TRBJ2-5; the D gene is possibly TRBD1 (5 bases). The sample was PBMCs. The TCR originated in a woman aged 70-85 years in good health and CMV-seropositive. The CDR3 DNA reads TGTGCCAGCAGCCAGACAGACTCAGAGACCCAGTACTTC. Residues: CASSQTDSETQYF.